Each of the 29 T cell receptor beta chains below was sequenced from the same sample in a study of blood T cell repertoires in COVID-19. Generated by immunoSEQ multiplex PCR, the TCRdb table keeps only in-frame clones and is missing some. The sample yields under 350,000 clones, around 85% seen once. Material: PBMCs or T cells enriched from blood (not recorded which). These receptors were collected from a woman aged 40 to 49 with acute COVID-19.

The chain is built from TRBV27 and TRBJ2-7, with 9 bases lining up with TRBD2. J gave up 3 bases and V 8 bases, and 8 bases lay outside the gene matches. Germline CDR1 MNHEY, CDR2 SMNVEV (reference sequence). The CDR3 is 14 residues long. The CDR3: CASRIAGVNYEQYF. CDR3 coding DNA: TGTGCCAGCCGGATAGCGGGAGTTAACTACGAGCAGTACTTC.

The chain has TRBV24-1 and TRBJ1-2, with D hard to call. V was pared by 5 bases and J by 6 bases, with 12 bases between. The CDR3 has 13 residues. Germline CDR1 is KGHDR and CDR2 is SFDVKD. DNA for the CDR3: TGTGCCACCAGTGCCGGGGTAAGCGATGGCTACACCTTC. It yields the protein CATSAGVSDGYTF.

The chain couples TRBV27 to TRBJ1-5, with 8 bases identical to TRBD1. With 1 base clipped from V and 0 bases from J, the junction kept 2 bases outside the gene matches. The CDR3 consists of 16 residues. Germline V gene sequence: CDR1 MNHEY, CDR2 SMNVEV (reference sequence). The CDR3 coding sequence is TGTGCCAGCAGTTTATGGGGACAGGTTAGCAATCAGCCCCAGCATTTT. Translating it yields CASSLWGQVSNQPQHF.

The V and J genes are TRBV28 and TRBJ1-5; 8 positions match TRBD1. The germline gives CDR1 MDHEN, CDR2 SYDVKM. The CDR3 length is 18 residues. V lost 2 bases to trimming and J lost 2 bases; unmatched junction nucleotides: 11. CDR3 residues: CASSLSLGTGPRNQPQHF. CDR3 coding DNA: TGTGCCAGCAGTTTAAGCCTTGGGACAGGTCCCCGCAATCAGCCCCAGCATTTT.

The CDR3 spells CSASGGYNYGYTF. Written as DNA, the CDR3 is TGCAGTGCTAGTGGGGGCTATAACTATGGCTACACCTTC. The chain is built from TRBV20-1 and TRBJ1-2; weak D call: TRBD1 (6 bases). Per the germline V gene, CDR1 is DFQATT and CDR2 is SNEGSKA (reference sequence). Trimming removed 3 bases from V and 1 base from J, with 9 bases in between. The CDR3 has 13 amino acids.

This sequence joins TRBV9 and TRBJ1-2; 8 bases are a match to TRBD1. The CDR3 covers 14 residues. Germline loops: CDR1 SGDLS, CDR2 YYNGEE. The junction had 5 bases not matched to a gene; V was cut back by 0 bases and J by 7 bases. Here the CDR3 reads CASSVAGGKGGYTF. The CDR3 nucleotides are TGTGCCAGCAGCGTAGCAGGGGGCAAGGGTGGCTACACCTTC.

The chain recombines TRBV27 with TRBJ1-5; tentatively, D is TRBD1 (6 bases). This CDR3 is built from 16 residues. Germline values: CDR1 MNHEY, CDR2 SMNVEV (reference sequence). V shed 8 bases and J shed 9 bases, with 26 bases lying between them. The CDR3 sequence: CASRASGTTRLGPQHF. The CDR3 nucleotides read TGTGCCAGCCGAGCCTCCGGGACAACCCGCCTAGGGCCCCAGCATTTT.

J is TRBJ2-4 and V is TRBV7-2, with D maybe TRBD1 (6 bases). The CDR3 totals 17 residues. Germline CDR1 and CDR2: SGHTA and FQGNSA. The ends were cut back, 0 bases at V and 2 bases at J, with 14 bases in the middle. CDR3 sequence reads: CASSLAAVQGPKNIQYF. The CDR3 DNA reads as TGTGCCAGCAGCTTAGCCGCCGTTCAGGGGCCCAAAAACATTCAGTACTTC. The full variable domain, rest sourced from reference TRBV7-2 and TRBJ2-4, is GAGVSQSPSNKVTEKGKDVELRCDPISGHTALYWYRQSLGQGLEFLIYFQGNSAPDKSGLPSDRFSAERTGGSVSTLTIQRTQQEDSAVYLCASSLAAVQGPKNIQYFGAGTRLSVL.

The V and J genes are TRBV7-9 and TRBJ2-6; D may be TRBD1 (5 bases). The germline V and J ends were trimmed by 4 bases and 2 bases, with 15 bases remaining between them. Germline V CDR1 and CDR2: SEHNR, FQNEAQ (reference sequence). The CDR3 length is 17 residues. The DNA for the CDR3 is TGTGCCAGCAGCTCAACCAGGGCGGTAGCTGGGGCCAACGTCCTGACTTTC. Protein product: CASSSTRAVAGANVLTF.

This chain connects TRBV10-3 to TRBJ2-5, with 8 bases matching TRBD1. Germline V CDR1 and CDR2: ENHRY, SYGVKD. V lost 3 bases and J lost 2; bases outside the gene matches: 5. CDR3 length equals 15 residues. CDR3 amino acids: CAISETQGVQETQYF. The CDR3 nucleotides read TGTGCCATCAGTGAAACACAGGGGGTACAAGAGACCCAGTACTTC.

V usage is TRBV5-6 and J usage is TRBJ1-1; 10 bases agree with TRBD1. Germline CDR1 SGHDT, CDR2 YYEEEE. The V and J ends lost 4 bases and 0 bases, in that order; junction bases with no gene match: 6. The CDR3 contains 16 residues. This CDR3 is CASSLPGQGMNTEAFF. The CDR3 coding sequence is TGTGCCAGCAGCCTACCGGGACAGGGGATGAACACTGAAGCTTTCTTT.

The chain combines TRBV4-1 with TRBJ1-2; TRBD1 is a possible D gene (6 bases). The CDR3 spans 16 residues. V lost 3 bases to trimming and J lost 8 bases, with 22 bases between them. Germline CDR1 MGHRA, CDR2 YSYEKL. CDR3 amino acids: CASSQEPGEEGKGYTF. CDR3 coding DNA: TGCGCCAGCAGCCAGGAACCAGGGGAAGAGGGGAAAGGCTACACCTTC.

This clone has just a few counts. The chain combines TRBV6-2 or TRBV6-3 with TRBJ2-7; tentatively, D is TRBD1 (6 bases). The V gene's germline CDR1 is MNHEY and CDR2 SVGEGT. CDR3 length equals 14 residues. V was shortened by 2 bases and J by 3 bases, with 11 bases between the two germline ends. CDR3 residues: CASSYRGKNYEQYF. Written as DNA, the CDR3 is TGTGCCAGCAGTTACAGGGGGAAGAACTACGAGCAGTACTTC.

The gene calls are TRBV19 and TRBJ2-3; 9 bases map to TRBD2. This CDR3 region has 14 residues. V trimming: 4 bases; J trimming: 3 bases; junction bases outside the gene matches: 2. Germline-derived CDR1 and CDR2 are LNHDA and SQIVND (reference sequence). CDR3 in amino acids: CASSSSGRTDTQYF. The DNA for the CDR3 is TGTGCCAGTAGTAGTAGCGGGAGAACAGATACGCAGTATTTT.

The gene calls are TRBV4-1 and TRBJ2-7, with TRBD2 matching over 9 bases. CDR1 is MGHRA, CDR2 YSYEKL, per germline. The V and J ends lost 3 bases and 6 bases, in that order; junction bases with no gene match: 12. CDR3 length: 16 amino acids. CDR3 DNA: TGCGCCAGCAGCCAGTTTGCGGGAGGGTTGTCGGCCGAGCAGTACTTC. It translates to CASSQFAGGLSAEQYF.

In nucleotides, the CDR3 is TGTGCCAGCAGCGTAACACAGGGACTAGCCGGGGAGCTGTTTTTT. Translation: CASSVTQGLAGELFF. The genes are TRBV9 and TRBJ2-2; 8 nucleotides align to TRBD2. Germline values: CDR1 SGDLS, CDR2 YYNGEE. The CDR3 consists of 15 residues. With 1 base clipped from V and 6 bases from J, the junction kept 5 bases outside the gene matches.

Comments on this clone: Within the sample, other DNA sequences also encode this same CDR3. The chain is built from TRBV7-3 and TRBJ1-3; no firm D call. This CDR3 comprises 16 residues. From germline, CDR1 is SGHTA and CDR2 FQGTGA. V lost 2 bases, J lost 1 base, and 12 bases lay in between. This CDR3 is CASSLSPPGSGNTIYF. The DNA for the CDR3 is TGTGCCAGCAGCTTATCCCCTCCAGGTTCTGGAAACACCATATATTTT. Complete variable domain (other parts from reference TRBV7-3 and TRBJ1-3): GAGVSQTPSNKVTEKGKYVELRCDPISGHTALYWYRQSLGQGPEFLIYFQGTGAADDSGLPNDRFFAVRPEGSVSTLKIQRTERGDSAVYLCASSLSPPGSGNTIYFGEGSWLTVV.

The chain joins TRBV9 to TRBJ1-3; D gene ambiguous. CDR1 and CDR2 from the germline V gene are SGDLS and YYNGEE. CDR3 length: 16 residues. Trimming took 0 bases from V and 3 from J, leaving 13 bases between them. CDR3 nucleotides: TGTGCCAGCAGCGTAGGTATACCCGCAGTTGGAAACACCATATATTTT. This gives the protein CASSVGIPAVGNTIYF.

The chain uses TRBV9 and TRBJ2-2, with D perhaps matching TRBD1 (7 bases). The V end lost 2 bases, the J end lost 4 bases, and 9 bases lay between the germline ends. The CDR3 is 14 residues long. Germline V gene sequence: CDR1 SGDLS, CDR2 YYNGEE. CDR3 sequence (DNA): TGTGCCAGCAGCGTGCAGGGGGGCACCGGGGAGCTGTTTTTT. It encodes CASSVQGGTGELFF.

This clone was recorded only once. The CDR3 nucleotides read TGTGCCAGATCTGACAGCCAATACGAGCAGTACTTC. It codes for CARSDSQYEQYF. V is TRBV27 and J is TRBJ2-7; weak D call: TRBD1 (5 bases). The CDR3 has 12 residues. V lost 9 bases, J lost 4 bases, and 13 bases lay in between. Germline V gene lookup returns CDR1 MNHEY and CDR2 SMNVEV (reference sequence).

The V call is TRBV20-1, the J call TRBJ1-2; weak D call: TRBD1 (6 bases). Between the trimmed V and J ends, which lost 8 bases and 4 bases, there was a span of 11 bases. CDR1 DFQATT and CDR2 SNEGSKA come from the germline V gene (reference sequence). The CDR3 length is 11 residues. The CDR3 DNA sequence: TGCAGTTATCAGGGGACCTATGGCTACACCTTC. It is translated as CSYQGTYGYTF.

V gene TRBV7-2 combines with J gene TRBJ2-3; D remains ambiguous. Deletions cut 5 bases from V and 6 bases from J, with 21 bases between. The CDR3 has 16 amino acids. Germline lookup yields CDR1 SGHTA and CDR2 FQGNSA. CDR3 sequence reads: CASSPSFGFKDDTQYF. CDR3 bases: TGTGCCAGCAGCCCTAGTTTTGGATTTAAAGATGATACGCAGTATTTT.

V usage is TRBV9 and J usage is TRBJ2-1, with 12 bases fitting TRBD2. Germline trimming cut 7 bases from V and 0 bases from J; bases unmatched to any gene: 11. Germline lookup yields CDR1 SGDLS and CDR2 YYNGEE. The CDR3 runs to 18 residues. The CDR3 bases are TGTGCCAGCGGACGGACTAGCGGGGCCGGGAGCTCCTACAATGAGCAGTTCTTC. Protein product: CASGRTSGAGSSYNEQFF.

The chain employs TRBV25-1 and TRBJ1-1; D is unclear. Trimming left V 4 bases short and J 6 bases short, with 9 bases between. Germline-derived CDR1 and CDR2 are MGHDK and SYGVNS. This CDR3 comprises 12 residues. The CDR3 DNA is TGTGCCAGCAGTGTAACGGGGTCTGAAGCTTTCTTT. This codes for CASSVTGSEAFF.

This chain connects TRBV28 to TRBJ2-7; 8 nucleotides match TRBD2. The CDR3 loop spans 18 amino acids. Germline trimming cut 3 bases from V and 3 bases from J; bases unmatched to any gene: 16. Germline lookup yields CDR1 MDHEN and CDR2 SYDVKM. The CDR3 region has the DNA TGTGCCAGCAGTTTTAACTTGCGGGGGGTTATCAGGGGCTACGAGCAGTACTTC. It is translated as CASSFNLRGVIRGYEQYF.

The chain couples TRBV29-1 to TRBJ2-7, with D possibly matching TRBD2 (5 bases). The V gene's germline CDR1 is SQVTM and CDR2 ANQGSEA. This CDR3 spans 13 amino acids. Between the trimmed V and J ends, which lost 5 bases and 0 bases, there was a span of 11 bases. CDR3 coding DNA: TGCAGCGTTTACCAGCGGAGCTCCTACGAGCAGTACTTC. The encoded protein is CSVYQRSSYEQYF.

The J gene is TRBJ1-5, the V gene TRBV19; no clear D. Germline V lookup: CDR1 LNHDA, CDR2 SQIVND (reference sequence). V was trimmed by 8 bases and J by 4 bases, leaving 9 bases between them. The CDR3 length is 12 residues. The CDR3 DNA follows: TGTGCCAGTGGAGACGGGAATCAGCCCCAGCATTTT. Translation gives CASGDGNQPQHF.

This clone was recorded only once. The rearrangement links TRBV5-5 to TRBJ2-1; D is unclear. Germline CDR1 reads SGHKS; CDR2 reads YYEKEE (reference sequence). V was shortened by 4 bases and J by 5 bases, with 19 bases between the two germline ends. This CDR3 comprises 16 residues. The chain's CDR3 is CASSDRLLRVDNEQFF. In DNA form, the CDR3 reads TGTGCCAGCAGCGATCGACTGTTGCGAGTAGACAATGAGCAGTTCTTC.

The chain joins TRBV9 to TRBJ2-5, with D unclear. CDR1 SGDLS and CDR2 YYNGEE come from the germline V gene. Trimming left V 1 base short and J 5 bases short, with 9 bases between. This CDR3 is built from 13 residues. As DNA, the CDR3 is TGTGCCAGCAGCGTATCGCCAAGCGAGACCCAGTACTTC. It translates to CASSVSPSETQYF.